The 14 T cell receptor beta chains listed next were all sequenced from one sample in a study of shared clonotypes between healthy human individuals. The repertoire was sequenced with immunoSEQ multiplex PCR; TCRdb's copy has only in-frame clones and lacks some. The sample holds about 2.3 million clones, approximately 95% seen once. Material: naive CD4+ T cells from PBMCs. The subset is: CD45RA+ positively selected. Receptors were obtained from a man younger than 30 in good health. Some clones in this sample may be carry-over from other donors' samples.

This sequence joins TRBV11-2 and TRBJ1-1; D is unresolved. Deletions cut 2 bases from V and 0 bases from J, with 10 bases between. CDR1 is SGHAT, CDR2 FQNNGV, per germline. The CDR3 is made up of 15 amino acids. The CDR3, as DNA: TGTGCCAGCAGCTTAACGGGATTTATGAACACTGAAGCTTTCTTT. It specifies CASSLTGFMNTEAFF.

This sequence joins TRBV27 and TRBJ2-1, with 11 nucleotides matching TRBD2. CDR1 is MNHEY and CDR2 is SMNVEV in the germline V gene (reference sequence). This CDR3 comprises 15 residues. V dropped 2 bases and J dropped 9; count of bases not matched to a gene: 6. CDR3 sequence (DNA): TGTGCCAGCAGTTTACTACTAGCGGGAGAATTTGAGCAGTTCTTC. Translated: CASSLLLAGEFEQFF.

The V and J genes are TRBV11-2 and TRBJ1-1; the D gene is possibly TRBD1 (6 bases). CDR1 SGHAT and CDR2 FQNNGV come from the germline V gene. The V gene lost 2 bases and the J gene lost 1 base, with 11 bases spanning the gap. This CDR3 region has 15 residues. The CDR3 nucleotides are TGTGCCAGCAGCTTAACAGGGTTTGGGAACACTGAAGCTTTCTTT. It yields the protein CASSLTGFGNTEAFF.

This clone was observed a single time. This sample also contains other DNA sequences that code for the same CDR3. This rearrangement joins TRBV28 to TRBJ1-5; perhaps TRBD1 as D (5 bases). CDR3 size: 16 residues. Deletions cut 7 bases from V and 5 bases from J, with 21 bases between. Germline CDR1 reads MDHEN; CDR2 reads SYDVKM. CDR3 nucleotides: TGTGCCAGCACCCCCGGGGGTCAGGGAGTCCATCAGCCCCAGCATTTT. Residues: CASTPGGQGVHQPQHF.

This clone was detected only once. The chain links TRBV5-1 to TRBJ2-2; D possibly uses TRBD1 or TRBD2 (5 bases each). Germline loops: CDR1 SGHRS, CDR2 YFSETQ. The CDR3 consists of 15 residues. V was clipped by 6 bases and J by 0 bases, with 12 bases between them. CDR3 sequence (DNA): TGCGCCAGCAAACGGGACGGTGCGAACACCGGGGAGCTGTTTTTT. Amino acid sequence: CASKRDGANTGELFF.

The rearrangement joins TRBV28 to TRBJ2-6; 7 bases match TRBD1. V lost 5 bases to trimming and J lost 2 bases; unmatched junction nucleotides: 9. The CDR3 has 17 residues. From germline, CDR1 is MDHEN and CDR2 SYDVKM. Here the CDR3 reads CASSLRDRSTGANVLTF. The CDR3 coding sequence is TGTGCCAGCAGTCTCCGGGACAGAAGTACTGGGGCCAACGTCCTGACTTTC.

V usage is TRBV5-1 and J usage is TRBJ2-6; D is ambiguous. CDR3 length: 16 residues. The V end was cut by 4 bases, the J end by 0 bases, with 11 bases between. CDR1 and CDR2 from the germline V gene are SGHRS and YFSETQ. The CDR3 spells CASSQDPSSGANVLTF. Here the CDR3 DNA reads TGCGCCAGCAGCCAGGATCCCAGCTCTGGGGCCAACGTCCTGACTTTC.

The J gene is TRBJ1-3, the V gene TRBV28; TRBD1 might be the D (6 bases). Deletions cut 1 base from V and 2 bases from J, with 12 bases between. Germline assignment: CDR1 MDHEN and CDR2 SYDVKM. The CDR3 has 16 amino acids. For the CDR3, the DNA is TGTGCCAGCAGTTTATTTGGCGGGGGGCCTGGAAACACCATATATTTT. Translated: CASSLFGGGPGNTIYF. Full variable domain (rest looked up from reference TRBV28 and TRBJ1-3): DVKVTQSSRYLVKRTGEKVFLECVQDMDHENMFWYRQDPGLGLRLIYFSYDVKMKEKGDIPEGYSVSREKKERFSLILESASTNQTSMYLCASSLFGGGPGNTIYFGEGSWLTVV.

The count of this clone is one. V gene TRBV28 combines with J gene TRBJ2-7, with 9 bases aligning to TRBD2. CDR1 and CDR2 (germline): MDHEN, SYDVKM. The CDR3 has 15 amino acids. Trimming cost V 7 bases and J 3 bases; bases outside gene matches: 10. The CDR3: CASMSAGGPYYEQYF. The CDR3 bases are TGTGCCAGCATGTCAGCGGGAGGCCCATACTACGAGCAGTACTTC.

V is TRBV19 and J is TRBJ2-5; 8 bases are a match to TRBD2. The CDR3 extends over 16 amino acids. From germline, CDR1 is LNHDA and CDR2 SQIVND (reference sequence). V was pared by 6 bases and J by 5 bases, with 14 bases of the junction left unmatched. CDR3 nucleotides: TGTGCCAGTAGCCCGACTAGGGGAGCGGGAGTGGAGACCCAGTACTTC. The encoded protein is CASSPTRGAGVETQYF.

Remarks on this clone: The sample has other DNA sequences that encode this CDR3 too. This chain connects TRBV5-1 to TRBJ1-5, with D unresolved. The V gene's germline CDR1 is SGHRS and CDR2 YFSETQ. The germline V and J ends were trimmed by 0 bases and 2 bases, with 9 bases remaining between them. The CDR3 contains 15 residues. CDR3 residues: CASSLGLGGNQPQHF. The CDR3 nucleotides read TGCGCCAGCAGCTTGGGTCTCGGAGGCAATCAGCCCCAGCATTTT.

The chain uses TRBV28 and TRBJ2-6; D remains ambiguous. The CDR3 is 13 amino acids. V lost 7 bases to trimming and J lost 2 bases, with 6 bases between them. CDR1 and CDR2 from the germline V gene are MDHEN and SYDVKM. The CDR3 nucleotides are TGTGCCAGCACCCCAGCTGGGGCCAACGTCCTGACTTTC. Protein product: CASTPAGANVLTF.

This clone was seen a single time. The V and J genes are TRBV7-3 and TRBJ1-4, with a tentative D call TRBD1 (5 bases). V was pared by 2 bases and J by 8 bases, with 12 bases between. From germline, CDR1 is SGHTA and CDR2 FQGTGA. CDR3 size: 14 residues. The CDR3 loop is CASSLGAAGEKLFF. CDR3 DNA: TGTGCCAGCAGCTTAGGGGCCGCGGGGGAAAAACTGTTTTTT. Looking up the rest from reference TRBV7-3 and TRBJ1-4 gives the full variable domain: GAGVSQTPSNKVTEKGKYVELRCDPISGHTALYWYRQSLGQGPEFLIYFQGTGAADDSGLPNDRFFAVRPEGSVSTLKIQRTERGDSAVYLCASSLGAAGEKLFFGSGTQLSVL.

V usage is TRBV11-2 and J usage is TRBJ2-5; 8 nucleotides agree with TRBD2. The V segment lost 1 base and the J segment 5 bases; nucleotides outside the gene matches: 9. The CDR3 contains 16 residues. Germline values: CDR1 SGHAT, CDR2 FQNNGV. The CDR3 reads CASSLAVGRGLETQYF. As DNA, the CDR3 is TGTGCCAGCAGCTTAGCCGTCGGGAGGGGCCTGGAGACCCAGTACTTC.